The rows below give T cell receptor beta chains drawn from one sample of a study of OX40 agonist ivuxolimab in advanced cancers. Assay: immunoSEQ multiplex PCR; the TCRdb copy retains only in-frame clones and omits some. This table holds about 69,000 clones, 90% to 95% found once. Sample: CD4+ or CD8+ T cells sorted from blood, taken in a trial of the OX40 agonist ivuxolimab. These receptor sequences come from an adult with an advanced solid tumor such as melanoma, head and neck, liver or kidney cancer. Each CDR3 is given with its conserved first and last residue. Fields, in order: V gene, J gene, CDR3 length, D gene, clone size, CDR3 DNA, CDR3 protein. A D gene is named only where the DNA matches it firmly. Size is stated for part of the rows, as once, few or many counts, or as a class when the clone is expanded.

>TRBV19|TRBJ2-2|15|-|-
TGTGCCAGTAGCAACAGAGGGGCGGGCACCGGGGAGCTGTTTTTT
CASSNRGAGTGELFF
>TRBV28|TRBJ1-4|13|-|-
TGTGCCAGCAGGGAGGGGACGCGCGAAAAACTGTTTTTT
CASREGTREKLFF
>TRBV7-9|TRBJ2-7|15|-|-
TGTGCCAGCAGTCGGCCGGGACTTACGTCCTACGAGCAGTACTTC
CASSRPGLTSYEQYF
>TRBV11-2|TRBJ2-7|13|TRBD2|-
TGTGCCAGCAGCTTCGGGACTAGCGGGACCGGCGGCTGG
CASSFGTSGTGGW
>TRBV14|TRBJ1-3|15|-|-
TGTGCCAGCAGCCACCTAGGACTGGCTGGAAACACCATATATTTT
CASSHLGLAGNTIYF
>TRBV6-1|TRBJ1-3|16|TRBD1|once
TGTGCCAGCAGTGCCTCGACAGGGGATCCGGGAAACACCATATATTTT
CASSASTGDPGNTIYF
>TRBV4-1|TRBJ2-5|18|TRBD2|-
TGCGCCAGCAGCCAGCTAGGGCGAGCTAGCGGGAGGTTGGAGACCCAGTACTTC
CASSQLGRASGRLETQYF
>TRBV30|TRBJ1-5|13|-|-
TGTGCCTGGAGCTCTGGGGTGGATCAGCCCCAGCATTTT
CAWSSGVDQPQHF
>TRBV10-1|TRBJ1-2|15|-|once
TGCGCCAGTCGATATCCGGGACGGCCCTCGGGTGGCTACACCTTC
CASRYPGRPSGGYTF
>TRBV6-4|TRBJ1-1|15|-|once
TGTGCCAGCAGGGCATCCGATCGATCAGGGATTGAAGCTTTCTTT
CASRASDRSGIEAFF
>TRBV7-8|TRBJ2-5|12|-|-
TGTGCCAGCAGCTCCGGGATGGAGACCCAGTACTTC
CASSSGMETQYF
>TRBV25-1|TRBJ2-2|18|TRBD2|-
TGTGCCAGCAGTGATGGGAGACTAGCGGGAGGTTCCACCGGGGAGCTGTTTTTT
CASSDGRLAGGSTGELFF
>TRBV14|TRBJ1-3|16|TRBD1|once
TGTGCCAGCAGCCTTAGGACAGGGTTTTATGGAAACACCATATATTTT
CASSLRTGFYGNTIYF
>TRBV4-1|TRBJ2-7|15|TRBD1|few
TGCGCCAGCAGCCAAGGTGAGACAGGGCCCTACGAGCAGTACTTC
CASSQGETGPYEQYF
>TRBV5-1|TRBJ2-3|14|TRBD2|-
TGCGCCAGCACCCGACTAGCGGAGACACATACGCAGTATTTT
CASTRLAETHTQYF
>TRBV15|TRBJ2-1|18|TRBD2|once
TGTGCCACCAGCCGGGGACTAGCGGGAGGGCCGATCTACAATGAGCAGTTCTTC
CATSRGLAGGPIYNEQFF
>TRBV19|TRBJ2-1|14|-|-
TGTGCCAGTAGTTGGGGGGCGGTTCCCAATGAGCAGTTCTTC
CASSWGAVPNEQFF
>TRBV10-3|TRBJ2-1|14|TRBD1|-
TGTGCCGCAGCCGGAGACAGGGGAAGGGATGAGCAGTTCTTC
CAAAGDRGRDEQFF
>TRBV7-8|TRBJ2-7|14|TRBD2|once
TGTGCCAGCAGCCCCGGGACTAACTCCTACGAGCAGTACTTC
CASSPGTNSYEQYF
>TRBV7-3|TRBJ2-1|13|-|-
TGTGCCAGCAGCTTAGAATTGATGAATGAGCAGTTCTTC
CASSLELMNEQFF
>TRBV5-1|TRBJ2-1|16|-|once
TGCGCCAGCAGGTTATCGGGACAAATCTCCTACAATGAGCAGTTCTTC
CASRLSGQISYNEQFF
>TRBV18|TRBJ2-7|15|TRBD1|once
TGTGCCAGCTCAGGCGACAGGGGAAGCTCCTACGAGCAGTACTTC
CASSGDRGSSYEQYF
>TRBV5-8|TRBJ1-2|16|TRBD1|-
TGTGCCAGCAGCTTATGGACAGGGGGCGCTTTCCCCGGCTACACCTTC
CASSLWTGGAFPGYTF
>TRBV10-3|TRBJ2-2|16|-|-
TGTGCCATCAGTGAGAGCGACAGAATAAACACCGGGGAGCTGTTTTTT
CAISESDRINTGELFF
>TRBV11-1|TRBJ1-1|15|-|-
TGTGCCAGCAGCTTAGCTTACGGCAGGGGTACTGAAGCTTTCTTT
CASSLAYGRGTEAFF
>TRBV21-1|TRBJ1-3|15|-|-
TGTGCCAGCAGCAAAGCGGCCAGCTCTGGAAACACCATATATTTT
CASSKAASSGNTIYF
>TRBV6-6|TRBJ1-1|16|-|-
TGTGCCAGCAGTTTCCCCGGGGTAGGGATGAACACTGAAGCTTTCTTT
CASSFPGVGMNTEAFF
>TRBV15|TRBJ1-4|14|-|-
TGTGCCACCAGCAGGGACACAACTAATGAAAAACTGTTTTTT
CATSRDTTNEKLFF
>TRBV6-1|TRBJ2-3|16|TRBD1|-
TGTGCCAGCAGTGCCCTAGGACAGGGTCGCACAGATACGCAGTATTTT
CASSALGQGRTDTQYF
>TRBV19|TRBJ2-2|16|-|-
TGTGCCAGTAGTCCTTGGACAGCCGTTAGCACCGGGGAGCTGTTTTTT
CASSPWTAVSTGELFF
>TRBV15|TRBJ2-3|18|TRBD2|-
TGTGCCACCAGCAGACCGCTAGGACTAGCGGGAGTAGCAGATACGCAGTATTTT
CATSRPLGLAGVADTQYF
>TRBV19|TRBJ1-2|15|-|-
TGTGCCAGTAGTTCTCGGACAGACGCTAACTATGGCTACACCTTC
CASSSRTDANYGYTF
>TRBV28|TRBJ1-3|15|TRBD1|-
TGTGCCAGCAGTTTACGGGGACAGGGATCGAACACCATATATTTT
CASSLRGQGSNTIYF
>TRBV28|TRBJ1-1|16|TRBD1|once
TGTGCCAGCAGTGGTCAGGACAGGGGGCGACTCACTGAAGCTTTCTTT
CASSGQDRGRLTEAFF
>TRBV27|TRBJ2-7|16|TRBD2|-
TGTGCCAGCAGCCGAGCAATGGGGACTAGCTTTTACGAGCAGTACTTC
CASSRAMGTSFYEQYF
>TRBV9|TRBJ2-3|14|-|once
TGTGCCAGCAGCACCAACGCGTGGGTGAATACGCAGTATTTT
CASSTNAWVNTQYF
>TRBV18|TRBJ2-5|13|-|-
TGTGCCAGCTCACCGGGTTCCAGGGAGACCCAGTACTTC
CASSPGSRETQYF
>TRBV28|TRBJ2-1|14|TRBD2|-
TGTGCCAGCAGTAGGCTAGCGGGAGGGAATGAGCAGTTCTTC
CASSRLAGGNEQFF
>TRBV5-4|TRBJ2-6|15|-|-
TGTGCCAGCAGCTCTCCTATATCAGGGGCCAACGTCCTGACTTTC
CASSSPISGANVLTF
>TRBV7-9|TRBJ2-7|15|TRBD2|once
TGTGCCAGCAGCTCCTTGACTAGCGGGGTCTTAGAGCAGTACTTC
CASSSLTSGVLEQYF
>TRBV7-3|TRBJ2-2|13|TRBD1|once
TGTGCCAGCAGCGCGACAGGGTCCGGGGAGCTGTTTTTT
CASSATGSGELFF
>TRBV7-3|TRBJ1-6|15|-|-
TGTGCCAGCAGCTTAAAGGGGTCGGGTGGCTCACCCCTCCACTTT
CASSLKGSGGSPLHF
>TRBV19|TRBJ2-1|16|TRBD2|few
TGTGCCAGTAGTACCAGGGGGACTAGCGACTACAATGAGCAGTTCTTC
CASSTRGTSDYNEQFF
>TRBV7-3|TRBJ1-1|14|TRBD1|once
TGTGCCAGCAGCTGGACAGGGCAGAACACTGAAGCTTTCTTT
CASSWTGQNTEAFF
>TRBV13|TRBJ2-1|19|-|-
TGTGCCAGCAGCCCAGGTCTACTAGGGGGTAGGAGGGAACTGGGCGAGCAGTTCTTC
CASSPGLLGGRRELGEQFF
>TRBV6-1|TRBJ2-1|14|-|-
TGTGCCAGCAGTTCCCAATTGGGGGGCAGTGAGCAGTTCTTC
CASSSQLGGSEQFF
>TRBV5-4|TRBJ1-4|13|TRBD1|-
TGTGCCAGCAAACTAGACAGGGATGAAAAACTGTTTTTT
CASKLDRDEKLFF
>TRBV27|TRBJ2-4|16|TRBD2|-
TGTGCCAGCAGTGACTCCCACAGCGGGAGGGCGGACATTCAGTACTTC
CASSDSHSGRADIQYF
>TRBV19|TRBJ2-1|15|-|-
TGTGCCAGTAGTATTCTGGTGGCCGTTTACAATGAGCAGTTCTTC
CASSILVAVYNEQFF
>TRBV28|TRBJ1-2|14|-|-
TGTGCCGCATGCCCGGGGGGAATTAACTATGGCTACACCTTC
CAACPGGINYGYTF
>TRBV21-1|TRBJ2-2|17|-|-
TGTGCCAGCCCTAGGGAGGGGCCCCCCTTCAACACCGGGGAGCTGTTTTTT
CASPREGPPFNTGELFF
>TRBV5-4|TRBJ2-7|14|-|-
TGTGCCAGCACCGTTGACAGGCTCGGGTACGAGCAGTACTTC
CASTVDRLGYEQYF
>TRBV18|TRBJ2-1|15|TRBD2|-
TGTGCCAGCTCACCAGGCGGGAGCACCAACAATGAGCAGTTCTTC
CASSPGGSTNNEQFF